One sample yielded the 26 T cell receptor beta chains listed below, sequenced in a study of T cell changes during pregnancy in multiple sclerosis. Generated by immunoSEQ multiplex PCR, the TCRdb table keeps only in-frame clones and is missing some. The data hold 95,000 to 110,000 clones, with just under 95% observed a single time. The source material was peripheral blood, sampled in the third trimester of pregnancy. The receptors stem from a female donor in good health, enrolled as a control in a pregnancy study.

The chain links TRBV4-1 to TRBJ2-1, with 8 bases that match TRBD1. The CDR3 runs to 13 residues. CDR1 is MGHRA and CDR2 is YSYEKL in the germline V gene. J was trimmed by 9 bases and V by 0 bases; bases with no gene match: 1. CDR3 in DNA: TGCGCCAGCAGCCAAGACAGGGGGCTTGAGCAGTTCTTC. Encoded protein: CASSQDRGLEQFF.

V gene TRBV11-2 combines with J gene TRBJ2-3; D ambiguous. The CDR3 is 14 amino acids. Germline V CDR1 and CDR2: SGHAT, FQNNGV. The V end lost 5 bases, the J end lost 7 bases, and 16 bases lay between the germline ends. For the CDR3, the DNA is TGTGCCAGCAGCGCCCGTTCAGGTGTGCATACGCAGTATTTT. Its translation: CASSARSGVHTQYF.

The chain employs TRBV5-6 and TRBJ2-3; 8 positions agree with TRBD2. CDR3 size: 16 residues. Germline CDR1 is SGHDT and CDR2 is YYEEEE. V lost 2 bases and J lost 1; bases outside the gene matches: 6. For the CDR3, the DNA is TGTGCCAGCAGCTTCGAGTATAGCGGGGGCACAGATACGCAGTATTTT. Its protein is CASSFEYSGGTDTQYF.

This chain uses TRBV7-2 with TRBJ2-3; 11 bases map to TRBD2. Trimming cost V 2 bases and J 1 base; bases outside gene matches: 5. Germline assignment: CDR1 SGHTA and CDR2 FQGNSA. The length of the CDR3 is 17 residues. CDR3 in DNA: TGTGCCAGCAGCTTAAAGCTAGCGGGGGGTCGCACAGATACGCAGTATTTT. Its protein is CASSLKLAGGRTDTQYF.

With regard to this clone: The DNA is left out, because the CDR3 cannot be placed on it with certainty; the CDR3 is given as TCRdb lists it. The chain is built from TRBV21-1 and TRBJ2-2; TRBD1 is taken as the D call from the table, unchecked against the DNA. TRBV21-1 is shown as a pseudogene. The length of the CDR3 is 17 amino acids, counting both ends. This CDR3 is CASTPSVGQGNTGELFF.

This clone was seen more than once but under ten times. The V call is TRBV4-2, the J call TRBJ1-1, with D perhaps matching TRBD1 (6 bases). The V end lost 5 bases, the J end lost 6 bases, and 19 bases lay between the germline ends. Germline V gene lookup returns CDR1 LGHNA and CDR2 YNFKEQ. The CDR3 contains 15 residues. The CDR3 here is CASSTYTGKAAEAFF. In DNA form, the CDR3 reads TGTGCCAGCAGCACGTATACAGGGAAGGCAGCTGAAGCTTTCTTT.

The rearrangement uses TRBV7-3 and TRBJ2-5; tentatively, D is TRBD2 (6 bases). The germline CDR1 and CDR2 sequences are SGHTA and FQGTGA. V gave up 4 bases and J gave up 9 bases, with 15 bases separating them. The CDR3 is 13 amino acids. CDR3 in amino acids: CASSSTRDEPQYF. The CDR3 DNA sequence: TGTGCCAGCAGCTCGACTAGGGACGAGCCCCAGTACTTC.

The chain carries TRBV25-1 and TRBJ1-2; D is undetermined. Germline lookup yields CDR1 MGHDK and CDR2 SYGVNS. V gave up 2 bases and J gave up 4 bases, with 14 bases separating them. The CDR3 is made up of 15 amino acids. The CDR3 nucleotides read TGTGCCAGCAGTGAAAGTACAGCGGACCTCTATGGCTACACCTTC. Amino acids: CASSESTADLYGYTF.

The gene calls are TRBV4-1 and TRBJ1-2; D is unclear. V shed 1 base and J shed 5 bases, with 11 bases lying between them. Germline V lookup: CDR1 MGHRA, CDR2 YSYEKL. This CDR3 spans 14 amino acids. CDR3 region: CASSQGAGGYGYTF. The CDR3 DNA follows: TGCGCCAGCAGCCAAGGGGCAGGAGGGTATGGCTACACCTTC.

CDR3 DNA sequence: TGTGCCAGCAGCGTCGCGAGCGGGGGGGCCTACAATGAGCAGTTCTTC. It codes for CASSVASGGAYNEQFF. This chain joins TRBV7-8 and TRBJ2-1, with 10 bases aligning to TRBD2. This CDR3 comprises 16 residues. The V segment lost 5 bases and the J segment 2 bases; nucleotides outside the gene matches: 6. Germline loops: CDR1 SGHVS, CDR2 FQNEAQ.

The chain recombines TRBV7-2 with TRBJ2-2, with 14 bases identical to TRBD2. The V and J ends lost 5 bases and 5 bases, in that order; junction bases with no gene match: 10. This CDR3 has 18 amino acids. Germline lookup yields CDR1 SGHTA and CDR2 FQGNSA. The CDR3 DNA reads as TGTGCCAGCAGCGAACCGTCGACTAGCGGGGGGGGGACCGGGGAGCTGTTTTTT. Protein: CASSEPSTSGGGTGELFF.

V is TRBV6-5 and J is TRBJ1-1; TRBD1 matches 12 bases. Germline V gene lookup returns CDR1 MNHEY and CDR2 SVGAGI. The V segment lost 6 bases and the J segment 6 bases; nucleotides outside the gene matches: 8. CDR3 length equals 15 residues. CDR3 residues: CASRRDRGPFSEAFF. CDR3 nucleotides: TGTGCCAGCAGACGGGACAGGGGGCCTTTCTCTGAAGCTTTCTTT.

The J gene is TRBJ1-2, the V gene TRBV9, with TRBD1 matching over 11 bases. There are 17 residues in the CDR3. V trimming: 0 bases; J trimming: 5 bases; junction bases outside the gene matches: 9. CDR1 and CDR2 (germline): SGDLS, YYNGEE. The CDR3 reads CASSVDTWTGGRYGYTF. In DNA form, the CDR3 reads TGTGCCAGCAGCGTAGATACGTGGACAGGGGGCAGGTATGGCTACACCTTC.

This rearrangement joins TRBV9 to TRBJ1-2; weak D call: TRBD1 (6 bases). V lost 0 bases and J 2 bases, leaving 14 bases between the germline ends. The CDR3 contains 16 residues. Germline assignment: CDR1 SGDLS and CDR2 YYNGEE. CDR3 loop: CASSVDVLDSNYGYTF. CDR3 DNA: TGTGCCAGCAGCGTAGATGTTTTGGACAGCAACTATGGCTACACCTTC. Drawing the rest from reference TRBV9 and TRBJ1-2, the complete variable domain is DSGVTQTPKHLITATGQRVTLRCSPRSGDLSVYWYQQSLDQGLQFLIQYYNGEERAKGNILERFSAQQFPDLHSELNLSSLELGDSALYFCASSVDVLDSNYGYTFGSGTRLTVV.

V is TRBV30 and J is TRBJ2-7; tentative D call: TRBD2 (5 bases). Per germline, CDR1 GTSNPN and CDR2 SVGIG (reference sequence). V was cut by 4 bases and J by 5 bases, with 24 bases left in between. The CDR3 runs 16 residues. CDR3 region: CAWNPGEFADYNEQYF. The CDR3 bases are TGTGCCTGGAATCCCGGGGAGTTCGCAGATTACAACGAGCAGTACTTC.

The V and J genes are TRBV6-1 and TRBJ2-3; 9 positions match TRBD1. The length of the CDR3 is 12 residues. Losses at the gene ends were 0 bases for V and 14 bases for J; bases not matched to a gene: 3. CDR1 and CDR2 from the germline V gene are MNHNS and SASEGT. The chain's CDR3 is CASSEAGTGTYF. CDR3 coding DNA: TGTGCCAGCAGTGAAGCAGGGACAGGGACGTATTTT.

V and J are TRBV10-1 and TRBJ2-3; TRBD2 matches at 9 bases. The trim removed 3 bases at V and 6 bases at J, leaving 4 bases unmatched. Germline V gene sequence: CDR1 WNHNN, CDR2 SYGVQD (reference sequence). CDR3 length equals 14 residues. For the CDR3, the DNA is TGCGCCAGCAGTGAATGGAGCGGGGGGGATACGCAGTATTTT. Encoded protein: CASSEWSGGDTQYF.

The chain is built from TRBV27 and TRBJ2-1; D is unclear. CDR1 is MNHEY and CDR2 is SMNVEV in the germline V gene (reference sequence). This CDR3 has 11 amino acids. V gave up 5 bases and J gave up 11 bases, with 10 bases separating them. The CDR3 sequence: CASSADMKQFF. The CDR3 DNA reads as TGTGCCAGCAGTGCCGACATGAAGCAGTTCTTC.

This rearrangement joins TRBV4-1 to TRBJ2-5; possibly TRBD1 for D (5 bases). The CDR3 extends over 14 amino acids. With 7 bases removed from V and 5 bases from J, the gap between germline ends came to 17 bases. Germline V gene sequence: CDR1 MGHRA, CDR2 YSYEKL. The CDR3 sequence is CASTDKGVSETQYF. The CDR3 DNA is TGCGCCAGCACCGACAAAGGGGTGTCGGAGACCCAGTACTTC.

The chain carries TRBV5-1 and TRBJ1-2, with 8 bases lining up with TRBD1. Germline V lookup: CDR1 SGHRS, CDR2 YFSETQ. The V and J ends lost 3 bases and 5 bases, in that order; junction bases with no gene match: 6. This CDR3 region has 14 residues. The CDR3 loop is CASSSMGQEYGYTF. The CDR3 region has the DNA TGCGCCAGCAGCTCAATGGGACAGGAGTATGGCTACACCTTC.

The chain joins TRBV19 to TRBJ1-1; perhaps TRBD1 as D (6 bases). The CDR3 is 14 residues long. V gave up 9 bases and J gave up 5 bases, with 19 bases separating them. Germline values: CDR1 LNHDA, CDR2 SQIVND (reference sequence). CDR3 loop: CASCQREGVTEAFF. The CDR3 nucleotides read TGTGCCAGCTGCCAAAGGGAGGGGGTAACTGAAGCTTTCTTT.

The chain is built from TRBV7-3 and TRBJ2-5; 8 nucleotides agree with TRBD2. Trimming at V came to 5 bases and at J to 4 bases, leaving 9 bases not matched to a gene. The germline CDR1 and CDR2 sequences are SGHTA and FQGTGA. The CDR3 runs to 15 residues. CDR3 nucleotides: TGTGCCAGCAGCATTCGGGGGGGGATGGGAGAGACCCAGTACTTC. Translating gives CASSIRGGMGETQYF.

The CDR3 is CASRKTGANTEAFF. CDR3 coding DNA: TGCGCCAGCAGGAAGACAGGGGCGAACACTGAAGCTTTCTTT. This chain joins TRBV4-1 and TRBJ1-1; TRBD1 agrees at 8 bases. The CDR3 extends over 14 amino acids. CDR1 is MGHRA and CDR2 is YSYEKL in the germline V gene. V trimming: 6 bases; J trimming: 1 base; junction bases outside the gene matches: 4.

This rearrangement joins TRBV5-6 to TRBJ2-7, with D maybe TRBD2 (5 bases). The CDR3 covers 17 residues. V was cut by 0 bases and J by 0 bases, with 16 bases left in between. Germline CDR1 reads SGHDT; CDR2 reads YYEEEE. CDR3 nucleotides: TGTGCCAGCAGCTTGGCTGCGGCGGGCAGGAGCTCCTACGAGCAGTACTTC. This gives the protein CASSLAAAGRSSYEQYF. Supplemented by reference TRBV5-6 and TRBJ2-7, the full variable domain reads DAGVTQSPTHLIKTRGQQVTLRCSPKSGHDTVSWYQQALGQGPQFIFQYYEEEERQRGNFPDRFSGHQFPNYSSELNVNALLLGDSALYLCASSLAAAGRSSYEQYFGPGTRLTVT.

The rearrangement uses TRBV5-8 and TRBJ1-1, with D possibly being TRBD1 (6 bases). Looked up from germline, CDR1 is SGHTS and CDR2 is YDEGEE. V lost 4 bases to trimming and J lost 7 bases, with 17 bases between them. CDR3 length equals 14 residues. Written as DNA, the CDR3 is TGTGCCAGCAGCCGGGGGGGGGCGATGGGTGAAGCTTTCTTT. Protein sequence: CASSRGGAMGEAFF. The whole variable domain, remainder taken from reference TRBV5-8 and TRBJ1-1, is EAGVTQSPTHLIKTRGQQATLRCSPISGHTSVYWYQQALGLGLQFLLWYDEGEERNRGNFPPRFSGRQFPNYSSELNVNALELEDSALYLCASSRGGAMGEAFFGQGTRLTVV.

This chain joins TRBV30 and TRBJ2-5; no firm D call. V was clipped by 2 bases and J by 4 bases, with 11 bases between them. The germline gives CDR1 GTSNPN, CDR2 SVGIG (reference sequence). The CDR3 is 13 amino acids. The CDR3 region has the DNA TGTGCCTGGAGTCTGGCGACTTCAGAGACCCAGTACTTC. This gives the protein CAWSLATSETQYF.